This T cell receptor beta chain was obtained from a study of shared clonotypes between healthy human individuals. General study results and limits: Investigators expected sequencing depth to affect clonotype sharing among donors.

Germline CDR1 ENHRY, CDR2 SYGVKD. The CDR3 is 13 residues long. V shed 3 bases and J shed 10 bases, with 15 bases lying between them. Only one count was recorded for this clone. Its cognate antigen is unknown. The assay was immunoSEQ multiplex PCR, and TCRdb's table has in-frame clones only and misses some. The data hold some 320,000 clones, with 87% observed a single time. Sequencing was carried out using memory CD8+ T cells sorted from blood. Subset given: CD45RO+ cells pooled with CCR7-negative TemRA cells. The clonotype was recovered from a man aged 18 to 30 in good health. The V and J genes are TRBV10-3 and TRBJ1-1; D might be TRBD1 (6 bases). The CDR3 DNA sequence: TGTGCCATCAGTGAAGGGCAGGGGACGGTAGCTTTCTTT. Translating it yields CAISEGQGTVAFF.